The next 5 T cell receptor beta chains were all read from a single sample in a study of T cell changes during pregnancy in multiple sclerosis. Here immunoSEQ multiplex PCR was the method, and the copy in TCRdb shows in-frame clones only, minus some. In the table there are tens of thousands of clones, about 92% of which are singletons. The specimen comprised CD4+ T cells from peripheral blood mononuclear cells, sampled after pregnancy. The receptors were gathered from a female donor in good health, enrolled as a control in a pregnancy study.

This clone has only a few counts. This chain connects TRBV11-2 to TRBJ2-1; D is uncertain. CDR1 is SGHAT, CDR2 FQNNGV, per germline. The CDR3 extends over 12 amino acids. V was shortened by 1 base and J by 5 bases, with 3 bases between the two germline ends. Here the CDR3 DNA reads TGTGCCAGCAGCTTAGGGCACAATGAGCAGTTCTTC. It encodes CASSLGHNEQFF.

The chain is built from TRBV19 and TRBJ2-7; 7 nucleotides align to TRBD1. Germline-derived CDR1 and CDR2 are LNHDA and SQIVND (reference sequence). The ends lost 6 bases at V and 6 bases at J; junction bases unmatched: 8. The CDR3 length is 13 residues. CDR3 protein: CASRLDRRGEQYF. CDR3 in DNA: TGTGCCAGTAGACTGGACAGGAGAGGCGAGCAGTACTTC. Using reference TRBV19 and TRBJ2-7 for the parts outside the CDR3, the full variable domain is DGGITQSPKYLFRKEGQNVTLSCEQNLNHDAMYWYRQDPGQGLRLIYYSQIVNDFQKGDIAEGYSVSREKKESFPLTVTSAQKNPTAFYLCASRLDRRGEQYFGPGTRLTVT.

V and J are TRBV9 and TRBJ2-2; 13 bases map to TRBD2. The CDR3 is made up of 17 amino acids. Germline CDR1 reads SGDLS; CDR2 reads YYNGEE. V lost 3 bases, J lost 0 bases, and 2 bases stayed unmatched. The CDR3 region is CASSGLAGGANTGELFF. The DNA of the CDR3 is TGTGCCAGCAGCGGACTAGCGGGGGGAGCGAACACCGGGGAGCTGTTTTTT.

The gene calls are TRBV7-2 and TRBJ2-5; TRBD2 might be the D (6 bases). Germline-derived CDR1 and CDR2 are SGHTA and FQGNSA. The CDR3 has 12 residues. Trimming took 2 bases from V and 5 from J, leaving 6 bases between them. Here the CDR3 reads CASSLRGETQYF. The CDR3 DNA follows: TGTGCCAGCAGCTTACGGGGGGAGACCCAGTACTTC.

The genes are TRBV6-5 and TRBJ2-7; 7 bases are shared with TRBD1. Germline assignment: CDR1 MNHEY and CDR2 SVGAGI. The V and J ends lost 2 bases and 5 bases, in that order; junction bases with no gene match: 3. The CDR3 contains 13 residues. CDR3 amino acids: CASSYGTVNEQYF. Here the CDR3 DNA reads TGTGCCAGCAGTTACGGGACAGTCAACGAGCAGTACTTC.